These 16 T cell receptor beta chains were all obtained from the same sample, sequenced in a study of lymphopenia after photon versus proton radiotherapy. Sequencing was performed with immunoSEQ multiplex PCR; in TCRdb, only in-frame clones are kept and a portion is missing. The data show about 65,000 clones, about 90% seen once. Specimen: peripheral blood, collected from a patient treated with proton-based radiotherapy. Receptors were obtained from a man at least 80 years old with esophageal cancer.

The chain combines TRBV5-6 with TRBJ2-3, with TRBD1 identical over 7 bases. Trimming took 4 bases from V and 3 from J; bases not matched to a gene: 8. This CDR3 region has 15 residues. Germline loops: CDR1 SGHDT, CDR2 YYEEEE. The CDR3 DNA reads as TGTGCCAGCAGCGCAAGGGGGCGGTGGACAGATACGCAGTATTTT. As protein: CASSARGRWTDTQYF.

The chain couples TRBV2 to TRBJ2-1; D might be TRBD2 (6 bases). The CDR3 runs 13 residues. The germline V gene encodes CDR1 SNHLY and CDR2 FYNNEI. Between the trimmed V and J ends, which lost 8 bases and 6 bases, there was a span of 14 bases. CDR3 coding DNA: TGTGCCAGCTCAAGGGAGGAGGGCAATGAGCAGTTCTTC. Protein: CASSREEGNEQFF.

The J gene is TRBJ1-3, the V gene TRBV6-6; weak D call: TRBD1 (5 bases). Germline loops: CDR1 MNHNY, CDR2 SVGAGI (reference sequence). The CDR3 runs 14 residues. The V and J ends lost 5 bases and 7 bases respectively, with 15 bases between them. DNA for the CDR3: TGTGCCAGCAGTCCTAGGACAACCGGTAACACCATATATTTT. As protein: CASSPRTTGNTIYF.

This chain uses TRBV4-1 with TRBJ2-3; TRBD2 agrees at 8 bases. Germline V gene lookup returns CDR1 MGHRA and CDR2 YSYEKL. Trimming took 6 bases from V and 4 from J; bases not matched to a gene: 9. The CDR3 has 15 residues. CDR3: CASSQIAGYPDTQYF. The CDR3 nucleotides read TGCGCCAGCAGTCAGATAGCGGGATACCCAGATACGCAGTATTTT.

This chain uses TRBV7-9 with TRBJ1-4, with TRBD1 as a possible D gene (6 bases). Germline V gene lookup returns CDR1 SEHNR and CDR2 FQNEAQ (reference sequence). V lost 0 bases and J 7 bases, leaving 15 bases between the germline ends. This CDR3 is 16 amino acids long. In DNA form, the CDR3 reads TGTGCCAGCAGCTTAGCGCTGGGGGGGCTGGGTGAAAAACTGTTTTTT. This codes for CASSLALGGLGEKLFF.

This clone has only a few counts. The rearrangement joins TRBV2 to TRBJ1-5; the D is unclear. Germline CDR1 and CDR2: SNHLY and FYNNEI. V was clipped by 6 bases and J by 4 bases, with 7 bases between them. This CDR3 is 12 amino acids long. CDR3 sequence (DNA): TGTGCCAGCAGGAGAACGAATCAGCCCCAGCATTTT. This sequence encodes CASRRTNQPQHF.

The rearrangement joins TRBV6-5 to TRBJ2-3; 13 bases match TRBD2. The V segment lost 6 bases and the J segment 5 bases; nucleotides outside the gene matches: 5. Germline loops: CDR1 MNHEY, CDR2 SVGAGI. The CDR3 consists of 15 residues. DNA of the CDR3: TGTGCCAGCAGCCCGGGACTAGCGGGGTTAGATACGCAGTATTTT. Its translation is CASSPGLAGLDTQYF.

The genes are TRBV10-3 and TRBJ2-7; D call uncertain. Germline loops: CDR1 ENHRY, CDR2 SYGVKD. Trimming cost V 4 bases and J 6 bases, with 10 bases left between them. There are 12 residues in the CDR3. This CDR3 is CAISGGVAEQYF. For the CDR3, the DNA is TGTGCCATCAGTGGAGGTGTAGCCGAGCAGTACTTC.

This clone was seen just once. The genes are TRBV30 and TRBJ2-7; the D is unclear. V lost 3 bases to trimming and J lost 2 bases, with 8 bases between them. The CDR3 loop spans 12 amino acids. CDR1 and CDR2 from the germline V gene are GTSNPN and SVGIG (reference sequence). In DNA form, the CDR3 reads TGTGCCTGGAGGTGGCAGGCCTACGAGCAGTACTTC. This codes for CAWRWQAYEQYF.

The chain employs TRBV19 and TRBJ1-2; 7 bases map to TRBD1. Germline CDR1 is LNHDA and CDR2 is SQIVND (reference sequence). Trimming cost V 6 bases and J 3 bases; bases outside gene matches: 13. The CDR3 runs 16 residues. The CDR3 nucleotides are TGTGCCAGTAGCTTCACACAGGGGTACAGGGACTATGGCTACACCTTC. It yields the protein CASSFTQGYRDYGYTF.

This clone was counted between two and nine times. The CDR3 here is CASILKGSRSYNEQFF. Written as DNA, the CDR3 is TGTGCCAGCATCCTGAAGGGGTCCCGCTCCTACAATGAGCAGTTCTTC. The rearrangement joins TRBV2 to TRBJ2-1; D is perhaps TRBD1 (5 bases). The CDR3 spans 16 residues. Germline V gene data show CDR1 as SNHLY and CDR2 as FYNNEI. Between the trimmed V and J ends, which lost 7 bases and 0 bases, there was a span of 16 bases.

The sample holds one count of this clone. V is TRBV13 and J is TRBJ2-1; D is tentatively TRBD1 or TRBD2 (5 bases each). Looked up from germline, CDR1 is PRHDT and CDR2 is FYEKMQ (reference sequence). Between the trimmed V and J ends, which lost 5 bases and 5 bases, there was a span of 10 bases. The CDR3 spans 13 residues. The DNA for the CDR3 is TGTGCCAGCAGCCCGGGACGAGACAATGAGCAGTTCTTC. It specifies CASSPGRDNEQFF.

The chain recombines TRBV11-2 with TRBJ2-1; D is ambiguous. The V gene lost 1 base and the J gene lost 6 bases, with 10 bases spanning the gap. In germline, CDR1 is SGHAT, CDR2 FQNNGV. The CDR3 spans 14 residues. CDR3 loop: CASSLGLVGNEQFF. DNA for the CDR3: TGTGCCAGCAGCTTAGGTCTTGTGGGCAATGAGCAGTTCTTC. The full variable domain, rest sourced from reference TRBV11-2 and TRBJ2-1, is EAGVAQSPRYKIIEKRQSVAFWCNPISGHATLYWYQQILGQGPKLLIQFQNNGVVDDSQLPKDRFSAERLKGVDSTLKIQPAKLEDSAVYLCASSLGLVGNEQFFGPGTRLTVL.

This sequence joins TRBV10-3 and TRBJ1-1; the match to TRBD1 covers 9 bases. The length of the CDR3 is 15 residues. Germline CDR1 ENHRY, CDR2 SYGVKD. The V and J ends lost 10 bases and 0 bases, in that order; junction bases with no gene match: 9. This CDR3 reads CATQGTGNMNTEAFF. The CDR3 region has the DNA TGTGCCACCCAGGGGACAGGGAACATGAACACTGAAGCTTTCTTT.

This clone was seen more than once but under ten times. The gene calls are TRBV7-3 and TRBJ2-6; no firm D call. CDR1 is SGHTA, CDR2 FQGTGA, per germline. Trimming pared 5 bases from V and 3 bases from J, leaving 8 bases between. The CDR3 totals 14 residues. The CDR3: CASSPSNGANVLTF. DNA of the CDR3: TGTGCCAGCAGCCCGTCTAATGGGGCCAACGTCCTGACTTTC.

For the CDR3, the DNA is TGCGCCAGCAGCCAAGATTTGGGGATCGGGCAGTACTTC. As protein: CASSQDLGIGQYF. V is TRBV4-3 and J is TRBJ2-7; D is ambiguous. The CDR3 contains 13 residues. From germline, CDR1 is LGHNA and CDR2 YSLEER. Trimming removed 0 bases at V and 9 bases at J, with 12 bases between.